One T cell receptor beta chain is described in this entry. The data were obtained in a study of identifying expanded T cells in peripheral blood. Clones were read by immunoSEQ multiplex PCR, and TCRdb kept only the in-frame ones, dropping some. Of some 100,000 clones listed, 88% are singletons. Germline assignment: CDR1 SGHTA and CDR2 FQGNSA. Trimming took 3 bases from V and 5 from J, leaving 16 bases between them. The CDR3 runs 15 residues. Sequencing was carried out using blood. The clonotype originates from a person aged 18 to 75 in good health. The chain links TRBV7-2 to TRBJ1-2; no clear D. The CDR3 sequence is CASSLGTVLGYGYTF. In DNA, the CDR3 is TGTGCCAGCAGCTTGGGAACAGTTCTCGGGTATGGCTACACCTTC.